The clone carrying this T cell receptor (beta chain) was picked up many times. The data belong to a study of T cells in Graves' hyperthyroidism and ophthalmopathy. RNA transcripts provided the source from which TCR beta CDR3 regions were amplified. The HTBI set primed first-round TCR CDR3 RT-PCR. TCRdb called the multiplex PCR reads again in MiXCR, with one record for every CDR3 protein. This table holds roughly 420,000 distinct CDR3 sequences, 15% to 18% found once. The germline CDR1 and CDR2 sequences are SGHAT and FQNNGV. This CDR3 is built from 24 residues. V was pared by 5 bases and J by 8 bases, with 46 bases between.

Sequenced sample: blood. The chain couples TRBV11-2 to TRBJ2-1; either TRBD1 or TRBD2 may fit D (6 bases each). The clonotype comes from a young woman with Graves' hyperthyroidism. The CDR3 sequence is CASSTITRRLWDSRGRTVVHEQFF. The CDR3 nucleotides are TGTGCCAGCAGCACTATCACCAGGCGGCTATGGGACTCCAGGGGCAGGACGGTCGTCCATGAGCAGTTCTTC. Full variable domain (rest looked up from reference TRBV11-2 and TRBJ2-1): EAGVAQSPRYKIIEKRQSVAFWCNPISGHATLYWYQQILGQGPKLLIQFQNNGVVDDSQLPKDRFSAERLKGVDSTLKIQPAKLEDSAVYLCASSTITRRLWDSRGRTVVHEQFFGPGTRLTVL.